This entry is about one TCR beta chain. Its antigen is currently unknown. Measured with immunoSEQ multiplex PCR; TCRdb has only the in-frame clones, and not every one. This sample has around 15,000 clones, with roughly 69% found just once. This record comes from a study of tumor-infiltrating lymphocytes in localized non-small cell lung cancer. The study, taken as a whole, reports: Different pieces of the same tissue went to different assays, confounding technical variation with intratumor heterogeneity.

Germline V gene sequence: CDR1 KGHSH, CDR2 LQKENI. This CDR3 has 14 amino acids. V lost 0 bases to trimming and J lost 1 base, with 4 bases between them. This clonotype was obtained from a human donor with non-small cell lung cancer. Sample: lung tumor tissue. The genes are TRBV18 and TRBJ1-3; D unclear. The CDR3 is CASSPPNSGNTIYF. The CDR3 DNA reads TGTGCCAGCTCACCACCCAATTCTGGAAACACCATATATTTT.